This T cell receptor beta chain derives from a study of human T cells and chemical hapten exposure. Overall study results and limits: Higher patch test scores went with higher counts of PT1 expanded TCRs.

TCRdb re-analysed the RACE reads in MiXCR, keeping a single row per CDR3 protein. The sample records about 84,000 distinct CDR3 sequences, approximately 10% being singletons. As to time point: patch test 2, 6 weeks after DPC sensitization. Treatment indicated: therapeutic diphenylcyclopropenone sensitization with weekly scalp DPC. Patients had alopecia, were aged 18 to 70, and were not pregnant. Between the trimmed V and J ends, which lost 0 bases and 0 bases, there was a span of 14 bases. CDR1 is DFQATT, CDR2 SNEGSKA, per germline (reference sequence). The CDR3 extends over 16 amino acids. This clonotype was found many times. Its antigen is not identified.

The chain recombines TRBV20-1 with TRBJ1-1; TRBD1 might be the D (6 bases). Sequencing used whole blood, obtained in connection with sensitization to the hapten diphenylcyclopropenone (DPC). The source is a woman aged 25-40 years with alopecia areata. Some clones in this sample may be carry-over from other donors' samples. The CDR3 region has the DNA TGCAGTGCTAGAGACGGGACATCGGCACTGAACACTGAAGCTTTCTTT. This gives the protein CSARDGTSALNTEAFF.